The 11 T cell receptor beta chains given below trace back to one sample, sequenced in a study of regulatory T cells in long-lasting Graves disease. As for time point: persistent/refractory GD, antithyroid drugs over 5 years with positive TRAb. The TCR library was prepared using RNA isolated from PBMCs. The authors built TCR beta libraries using iRepertoire HTBI primers and Arm-PCR of CDR3 regions. In TCRdb, the multiplex PCR reads were re-called with MiXCR into one record per CDR3 protein. The sample has hundreds of thousands of distinct CDR3 sequences, about 22% seen once. The sequences come from peripheral blood mononuclear cells (PBMCs), collected when the disease was refractory, from a patient treated with antithyroid drugs. The origin of the receptors is a female donor with Graves disease.

This clonotype was detected ten times or more. J is TRBJ1-6 and V is TRBV2, with D unresolved. The CDR3 consists of 14 residues. Germline loops: CDR1 SNHLY, CDR2 FYNNEI. Between the trimmed V and J ends, which lost 7 bases and 3 bases, there was a span of 10 bases. CDR3 in DNA: TGTGCCAGCAACACAGTTGGCTATAATTCACCCCTCCACTTT. It codes for CASNTVGYNSPLHF.

In this sample, this clonotype turned up many times. V usage is TRBV12-3 or TRBV12-4 and J usage is TRBJ2-7; the match to TRBD1 covers 10 bases. This CDR3 has 14 amino acids. V was clipped by 5 bases and J by 2 bases; unmatched bases: 3. CDR3 nucleotide sequence: TGTGCCAGCAGTCACGGGACAGGGGCCTACGAGCAGTACTTC. It encodes CASSHGTGAYEQYF.

There are a few counts of this clonotype. The CDR3 here is CSVEARTGPTPEQYF. The DNA of the CDR3 is TGCAGCGTTGAAGCAAGGACAGGGCCGACCCCCGAGCAGTACTTC. The rearrangement links TRBV29-1 to TRBJ2-7, with 8 positions matching TRBD1. V shed 1 base, J shed 6 bases, and the junction held 11 bases outside the gene matches. The germline CDR1 and CDR2 sequences are SQVTM and ANQGSEA. This CDR3 comprises 15 residues.

At least ten counts were recorded for this clonotype. The chain is built from TRBV29-1 and TRBJ1-2; TRBD1 is a possible D gene (6 bases). Trimming removed 1 base from V and 3 bases from J, with 15 bases in between. Germline V gene data show CDR1 as SQVTM and CDR2 as ANQGSEA. This CDR3 comprises 15 residues. CDR3 sequence: CSVEGAGGADYGYTF. CDR3 sequence (DNA): TGCAGCGTTGAAGGGGCGGGGGGCGCAGACTATGGCTACACCTTC. The full variable domain, its missing parts supplied by reference TRBV29-1 and TRBJ1-2, is SAVISQKPSRDICQRGTSLTIQCQVDSQVTMMFWYRQQPGQSLTLIATANQGSEATYESGFVIDKFPISRPNLTFSTLTVSNMSPEDSSIYLCSVEGAGGADYGYTFGSGTRLTVV.

Comment on this clonotype: One base away lies a much larger clone, so this may be a sequencing read error. This chain connects TRBV12-3 or TRBV12-4 to TRBJ1-2; D possibly corresponds to TRBD1 (6 bases). V was clipped by 5 bases and J by 6 bases, with 16 bases between them. This CDR3 region has 14 residues. CDR3 in amino acids: CASSPNDRTHGYTF. The CDR3 region has the DNA TGTGCCAGCAGTCCAAACGACAGGACCCATGGCTACACCTTC.

There are a few counts of this clonotype. This chain joins TRBV7-2 and TRBJ2-7; tentatively, D is TRBD2 (5 bases). V was cut by 5 bases and J by 3 bases, with 14 bases left in between. CDR1 and CDR2 from the germline V gene are SGHTA and FQGNSA. CDR3 length: 14 amino acids. CDR3 loop: CASSPLPRVYEQYF. CDR3 coding DNA: TGTGCCAGCAGCCCCTTACCGCGGGTCTACGAGCAGTACTTC.

This clonotype was found many times. The rearrangement joins TRBV28 to TRBJ1-1, with D tentatively TRBD1 (5 bases). CDR1 and CDR2 from the germline V gene are MDHEN and SYDVKM. V lost 7 bases and J lost 7, with 16 bases in between. The CDR3 has 13 amino acids. The chain's CDR3 is CASTIARQYEAFF. Here the CDR3 DNA reads TGTGCCAGCACCATAGCACGACAGTATGAAGCTTTCTTT.

This clonotype occurred many times. V and J are TRBV10-3 and TRBJ2-5; TRBD1 might be the D (6 bases). The CDR3 covers 14 residues. Per the germline V gene, CDR1 is ENHRY and CDR2 is SYGVKD. The ends were cut back, 0 bases at V and 7 bases at J, with 12 bases in the middle. Here the CDR3 reads CAISESGPQGTQYF. The CDR3 DNA is TGTGCCATCAGTGAGTCCGGACCACAGGGGACCCAGTACTTC.

This clonotype was observed many times. The chain combines TRBV3-1 with TRBJ2-5, with 8 nucleotides matching TRBD1. The CDR3 has 13 amino acids. Germline V gene sequence: CDR1 LGHDT, CDR2 YNNKEL (reference sequence). V lost 3 bases to trimming and J lost 5 bases; unmatched junction nucleotides: 2. CDR3 protein: CASSQQGAETQYF. DNA of the CDR3: TGTGCCAGCAGCCAGCAGGGGGCCGAGACCCAGTACTTC.

V is TRBV7-2 and J is TRBJ1-4, with a possible D match to TRBD1 (5 bases). With 2 bases removed from V and 0 bases from J, the gap between germline ends came to 13 bases. The CDR3 runs 17 residues. CDR1 SGHTA and CDR2 FQGNSA come from the germline V gene. CDR3 coding DNA: TGTGCCAGCAGCTTAAGCCCCCTGGGGGCAACTAATGAAAAACTGTTTTTT. Residues: CASSLSPLGATNEKLFF.

This clonotype was found once. It may be a read error: a sequence one base away is much more abundant. In this CDR3 the conserved last residue, phenylalanine or tryptophan, is missing, so a read error is likely. J is TRBJ2-5 and V is TRBV11-1; TRBD2 aligns across 8 bases. The V segment lost 6 bases and the J segment 0 bases; nucleotides outside the gene matches: 3. The CDR3 runs 14 residues. The germline V gene encodes CDR1 SGHAT and CDR2 FQDESV (reference sequence). The CDR3 loop reads CASSKLADQETQYL. CDR3 coding DNA: TGTGCCAGCAGTAAACTAGCGGACCAAGAGACCCAGTACCTC.